One and the same sample provided the 3 T cell receptor beta chains below, sequenced in a study of CD8 T cells in ankylosing spondylitis. TCRdb used MiXCR to reprocess the 5' RACE reads, holding one entry per CDR3 protein. Of under 120,000 distinct CDR3 sequences in the sample, nearly 25% were seen once. The sample taken for sequencing was synovial fluid, either unsorted or a sorted T cell fraction (not recorded which). The source is a male donor with ankylosing spondylitis.

This clonotype was seen a handful of times. The rearrangement uses TRBV11-2 and TRBJ2-1; no clear D. CDR1 and CDR2 (germline): SGHAT, FQNNGV. This CDR3 is 15 amino acids long. The V and J ends lost 0 bases and 0 bases respectively, with 6 bases between them. The CDR3 here is CASSLEAASYNEQFF. In nucleotides, the CDR3 is TGTGCCAGCAGCTTAGAGGCCGCCTCCTACAATGAGCAGTTCTTC.

The CDR3 loop is CSARIAGGPTDTQYF. The CDR3 region has the DNA TGCAGTGCTAGGATAGCGGGAGGGCCAACAGATACGCAGTATTTT. The V gene is TRBV20-1, the J gene TRBJ2-3; 11 nucleotides agree with TRBD2. Germline V lookup: CDR1 DFQATT, CDR2 SNEGSKA (reference sequence). CDR3 length: 15 amino acids. The V and J ends lost 3 bases and 3 bases, in that order; junction bases with no gene match: 5.

The gene calls are TRBV5-1 and TRBJ2-5; D unresolved. V was trimmed by 0 bases and J by 1 base, leaving 7 bases between them. The CDR3 extends over 14 amino acids. Germline V gene data show CDR1 as SGHRS and CDR2 as YFSETQ. The CDR3 sequence is CASSLGQVQETQYF. CDR3 DNA sequence: TGCGCCAGCAGCTTGGGTCAGGTCCAAGAGACCCAGTACTTC. Based on the CDR3 plus reference TRBV5-1 and TRBJ2-5, the full variable domain is KAGVTQTPRYLIKTRGQQVTLSCSPISGHRSVSWYQQTPGQGLQFLFEYFSETQRNKGNFPGRFSGRQFSNSRSEMNVSTLELGDSALYLCASSLGQVQETQYFGPGTRLLVL.